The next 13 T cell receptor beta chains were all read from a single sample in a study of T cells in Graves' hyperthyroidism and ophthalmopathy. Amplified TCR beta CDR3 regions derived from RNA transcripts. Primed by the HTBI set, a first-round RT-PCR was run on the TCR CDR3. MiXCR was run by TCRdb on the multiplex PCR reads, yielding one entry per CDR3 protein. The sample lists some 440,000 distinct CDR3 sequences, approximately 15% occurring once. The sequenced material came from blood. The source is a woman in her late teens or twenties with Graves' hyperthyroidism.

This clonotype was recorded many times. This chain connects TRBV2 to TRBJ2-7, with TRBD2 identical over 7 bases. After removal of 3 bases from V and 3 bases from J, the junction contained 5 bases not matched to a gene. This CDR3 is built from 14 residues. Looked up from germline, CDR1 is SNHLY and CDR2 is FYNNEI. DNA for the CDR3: TGTGCCAGCAGTGAGAAGAGCGGGGACTACGAGCAGTACTTC. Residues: CASSEKSGDYEQYF. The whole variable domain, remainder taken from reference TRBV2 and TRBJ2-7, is EPEVTQTPSHQVTQMGQEVILRCVPISNHLYFYWYRQILGQKVEFLVSFYNNEISEKSEIFDDQFSVERPDGSNFTLKIRSTKLEDSAMYFCASSEKSGDYEQYFGPGTRLTVT.

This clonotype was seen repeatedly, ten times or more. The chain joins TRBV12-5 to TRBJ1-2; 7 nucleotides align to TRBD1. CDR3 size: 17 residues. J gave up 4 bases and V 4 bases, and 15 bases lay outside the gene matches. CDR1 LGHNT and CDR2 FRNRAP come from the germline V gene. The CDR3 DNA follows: TGTGCTAGTGGTTCTTCCGATCCCCGGGACAGCACCTATGGCTACACCTTC. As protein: CASGSSDPRDSTYGYTF.

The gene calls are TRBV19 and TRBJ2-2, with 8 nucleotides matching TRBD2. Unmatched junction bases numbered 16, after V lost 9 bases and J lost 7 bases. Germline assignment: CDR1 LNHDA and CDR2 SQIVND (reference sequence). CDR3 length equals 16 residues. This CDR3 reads CASGGWGLDPLGELFF. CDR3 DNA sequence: TGTGCCAGCGGGGGGTGGGGACTAGATCCCCTCGGGGAGCTGTTTTTT.

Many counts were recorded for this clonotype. The CDR3 loop is CSARDREETQYF. The CDR3 DNA is TGCAGTGCTAGAGATCGTGAAGAGACCCAGTACTTC. The V call is TRBV20-1, the J call TRBJ2-5; no clear D gene. CDR3 size: 12 residues. Trimming removed 0 bases at V and 3 bases at J, with 5 bases between. The germline V gene encodes CDR1 DFQATT and CDR2 SNEGSKA (reference sequence).

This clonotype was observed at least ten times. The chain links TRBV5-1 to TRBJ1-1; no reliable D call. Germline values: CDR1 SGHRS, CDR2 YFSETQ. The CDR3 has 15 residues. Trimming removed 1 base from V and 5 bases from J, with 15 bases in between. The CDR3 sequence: CASSLSGSLITEAFF. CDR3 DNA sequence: TGCGCCAGCAGCTTGAGTGGGTCCCTAATTACTGAAGCTTTCTTT.

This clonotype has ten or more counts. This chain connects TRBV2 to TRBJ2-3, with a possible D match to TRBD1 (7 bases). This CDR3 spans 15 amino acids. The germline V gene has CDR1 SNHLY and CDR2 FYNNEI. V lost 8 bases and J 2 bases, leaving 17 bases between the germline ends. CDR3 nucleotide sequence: TGTGCCAGCGAGGAGGGGGCCTCCTCCACAGATACGCAGTATTTT. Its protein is CASEEGASSTDTQYF.

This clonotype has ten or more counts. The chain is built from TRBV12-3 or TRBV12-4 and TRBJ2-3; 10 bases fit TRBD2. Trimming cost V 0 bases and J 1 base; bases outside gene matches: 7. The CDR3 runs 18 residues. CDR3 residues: CASSLALKRGGRTDTQYF. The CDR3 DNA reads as TGTGCCAGCAGTTTAGCCCTGAAGCGGGGGGGCCGCACAGATACGCAGTATTTT.

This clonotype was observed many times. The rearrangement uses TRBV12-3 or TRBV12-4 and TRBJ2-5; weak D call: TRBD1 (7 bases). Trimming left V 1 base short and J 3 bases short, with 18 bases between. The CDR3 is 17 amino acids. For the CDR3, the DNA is TGTGCCAGCAGTTTAGGAGGGGCAGGGGGGCAAGAAGAGACCCAGTACTTC. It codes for CASSLGGAGGQEETQYF.

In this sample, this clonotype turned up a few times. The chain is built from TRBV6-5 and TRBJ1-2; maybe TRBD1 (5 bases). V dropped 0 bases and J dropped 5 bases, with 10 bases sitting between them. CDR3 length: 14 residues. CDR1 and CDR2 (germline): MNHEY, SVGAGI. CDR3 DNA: TGTGCCAGCAGTTACTCGGGGACGACTTATGGCTACACCTTC. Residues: CASSYSGTTYGYTF.

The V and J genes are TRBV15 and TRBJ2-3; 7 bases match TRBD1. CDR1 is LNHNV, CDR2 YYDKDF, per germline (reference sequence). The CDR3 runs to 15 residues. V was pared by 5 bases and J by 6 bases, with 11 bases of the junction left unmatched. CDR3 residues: CATSSFGKQGDTQYF. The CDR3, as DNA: TGTGCCACCAGCTCGTTCGGAAAACAGGGGGATACGCAGTATTTT. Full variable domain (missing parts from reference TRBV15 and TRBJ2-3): DAMVIQNPRYQVTQFGKPVTLSCSQTLNHNVMYWYQQKSSQAPKLLFHYYDKDFNNEADTPDNFQSRRPNTSFCFLDIRSPGLGDTAMYLCATSSFGKQGDTQYFGPGTRLTVL.

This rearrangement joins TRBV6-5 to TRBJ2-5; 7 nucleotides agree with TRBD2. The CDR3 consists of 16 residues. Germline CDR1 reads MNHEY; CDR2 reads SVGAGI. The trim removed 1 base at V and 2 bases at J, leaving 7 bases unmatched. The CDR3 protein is CASSYWGGSPQETQYF. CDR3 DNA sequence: TGTGCCAGCAGTTACTGGGGCGGGAGCCCGCAAGAGACCCAGTACTTC.

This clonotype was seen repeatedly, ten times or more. The CDR3 reads CASSSSRAYNEQFF. Written as DNA, the CDR3 is TGTGCCAGCAGCTCAAGCAGAGCCTACAATGAGCAGTTCTTC. V gene TRBV7-8 combines with J gene TRBJ2-1; D not certain. With 4 bases removed from V and 2 bases from J, the gap between germline ends came to 9 bases. CDR1 and CDR2 from the germline V gene are SGHVS and FQNEAQ. The CDR3 contains 14 residues.

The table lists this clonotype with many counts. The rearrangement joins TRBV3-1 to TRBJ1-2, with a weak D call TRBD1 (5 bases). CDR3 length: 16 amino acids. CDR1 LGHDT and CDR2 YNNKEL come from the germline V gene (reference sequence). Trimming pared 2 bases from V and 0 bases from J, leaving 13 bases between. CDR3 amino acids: CASSQIRTHSNYGYTF. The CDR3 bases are TGTGCCAGCAGCCAAATACGGACACACTCTAACTATGGCTACACCTTC.